Presented here are 27 T cell receptor beta chains from one specimen sequenced in a study of metastatic and nonmetastatic thyroid tumors. Thyroid surgery took place with no prior treatment in any patient. Through MiXCR, TCRdb re-clonotyped the PCR reads. The sample has some 40,000 clones; less than 25% are singletons. The material sequenced was tumor tissue. The receptor set was obtained from a female donor with papillary thyroid cancer or a benign thyroid nodule (not recorded which). Some clones in this sample may be carry-over from other donors' samples.

This clone has ten or more counts. The identical CDR3 is also encoded by other nucleotide sequences in the sample. The chain joins TRBV20-1 to TRBJ2-5, with 7 positions matching TRBD2. Germline V gene lookup returns CDR1 DFQATT and CDR2 SNEGSKA (reference sequence). The CDR3 has 14 amino acids. The junction had 8 bases not matched to a gene; V was cut back by 0 bases and J by 7 bases. Written as DNA, the CDR3 is TGCAGTGCTAGAGAAGGCGGGAGCGCGGGGACCCAGTACTTC. Amino acids: CSAREGGSAGTQYF.

This clone was counted a single time. At one boundary the junction diverges from the germline segment, which might be a read error. This chain joins TRBV20-1 and TRBJ2-7, with D tentatively TRBD2 (5 bases). The V gene's germline CDR1 is DFQATT and CDR2 SNEGSKA (reference sequence). The CDR3 runs to 13 residues. The CDR3 nucleotides are TGCATTGCTAGTGGACCCCTGGGAGACGAGCAGTACTTC. Amino acids: CIASGPLGDEQYF.

This clone was seen ten or more times. V is TRBV6-2 or TRBV6-3 and J is TRBJ1-1, with no clear D. Trimming stripped 0 bases from V and 4 bases from J, with 15 bases between. The CDR3 length is 16 residues. CDR1 and CDR2 (germline): MNHEY, SVGEGT. CDR3 DNA: TGTGCCAGCAGTTACTCGGAGAATTCTTTCGGCACTGAAGCTTTCTTT. Amino acids: CASSYSENSFGTEAFF.

This clone has at least ten counts. The rearrangement links TRBV5-5 to TRBJ2-3; D is undetermined. The CDR3 consists of 15 residues. Germline CDR1 and CDR2: SGHKS and YYEKEE (reference sequence). V lost 0 bases, J lost 2 bases, and 10 bases lay in between. The CDR3 here is CASSLDHTITDTQYF. The CDR3 DNA follows: TGTGCCAGCAGCTTGGATCACACTATCACAGATACGCAGTATTTT.

V gene TRBV6-1 combines with J gene TRBJ2-1, with 7 bases fitting TRBD1. CDR1 and CDR2 (germline): MNHNS, SASEGT. J gave up 8 bases and V 4 bases, and 14 bases lay outside the gene matches. The CDR3 spans 16 residues. This chain's CDR3 is CASSGSVTGSFDEQFF. Here the CDR3 DNA reads TGTGCCAGCAGTGGATCCGTGACAGGGTCATTTGATGAGCAGTTCTTC.

In its sample, this clone ranks as medium-sized. The chain carries TRBV6-5 and TRBJ1-2; D remains unclear. Trimming removed 0 bases from V and 7 bases from J, with 12 bases in between. The CDR3 spans 14 residues. Germline V gene sequence: CDR1 MNHEY, CDR2 SVGAGI. In DNA form, the CDR3 reads TGTGCCAGCAGTTACTCGTGGGGTATGAGTGGCTACACCTTC. Translating it yields CASSYSWGMSGYTF.

This chain connects TRBV24-1 to TRBJ2-2, with TRBD2 matching over 9 bases. This CDR3 is 16 amino acids long. Germline CDR1 and CDR2: KGHDR and SFDVKD. V lost 4 bases, J lost 4 bases, and 6 bases stayed unmatched. Written as DNA, the CDR3 is TGTGCCACCAGTGACCCTGGACTAGCGATCACCGGGGAGCTGTTTTTT. Translated, it gives CATSDPGLAITGELFF.

About this clone: An end of the junction does not agree with germline; a read error may underlie this. This chain joins TRBV12-3 or TRBV12-4 and TRBJ2-4; perhaps D is TRBD1 or TRBD2 (5 bases each). The CDR3 is 16 amino acids. Written as DNA, the CDR3 is TGTGCCAGCAGTCTAGCTGGGCAGGGCGAGAAAAACATTCAGTACTTC. It translates to CASSLAGQGEKNIQYF.

This clone has just a few counts. Other DNA sequences in this sample translate to the same CDR3. The chain employs TRBV6-1 and TRBJ2-7, with D possibly matching TRBD2 (5 bases). V gave up 3 bases and J gave up 0 bases, with 15 bases separating them. The V gene's germline CDR1 is MNHNS and CDR2 SASEGT. The CDR3 has 16 amino acids. This CDR3 reads CASSDKAGEGSYEQYF. In DNA form, the CDR3 reads TGTGCCAGCAGTGACAAAGCTGGAGAGGGCTCCTACGAGCAGTACTTC.

This clone was picked up a small number of times. The genes are TRBV6-1 and TRBJ1-6; 9 bases line up with TRBD1. The CDR3 has 16 residues. The germline CDR1 and CDR2 sequences are MNHNS and SASEGT. Trimming cost V 6 bases and J 9 bases; bases outside gene matches: 12. In DNA, the CDR3 is TGTGCCAGCAGACGCAAGGGACAGGGTATCAGTTCACCCCTCCACTTT. This translates into CASRRKGQGISSPLHF.

This chain joins TRBV20-1 and TRBJ2-7, with TRBD2 as a possible D gene (5 bases). CDR3 size: 15 residues. Germline CDR1 DFQATT, CDR2 SNEGSKA (reference sequence). Trimming cost V 5 bases and J 5 bases, with 22 bases left between them. The CDR3 here is CSASRAVGGSDEQYF. The CDR3 DNA sequence: TGCAGTGCTTCACGGGCAGTCGGAGGATCGGACGAGCAGTACTTC.

The chain links TRBV5-1 to TRBJ2-2; perhaps D is TRBD1 or TRBD2 (5 bases each). V lost 0 bases and J lost 5, with 11 bases in between. CDR1 is SGHRS and CDR2 is YFSETQ in the germline V gene. CDR3 size: 15 residues. CDR3 sequence (DNA): TGCGCCAGCAGCTTGGGAGGGGCTGGAACCGGGGAGCTGTTTTTT. Translated: CASSLGGAGTGELFF.

The V and J genes are TRBV3-1 and TRBJ2-1; D uncertain. Germline CDR1 reads LGHDT; CDR2 reads YNNKEL (reference sequence). The CDR3 covers 14 residues. V was trimmed by 0 bases and J by 2 bases, leaving 5 bases between them. The CDR3 region is CASSQDRPYNEQFF. DNA of the CDR3: TGTGCCAGCAGCCAAGATAGGCCCTACAATGAGCAGTTCTTC.

The V and J genes are TRBV15 and TRBJ2-7, with TRBD2 as a possible D gene (6 bases). The germline V gene encodes CDR1 LNHNV and CDR2 YYDKDF (reference sequence). V was clipped by 0 bases and J by 2 bases, with 17 bases between them. This CDR3 has 17 amino acids. The CDR3 DNA reads TGTGCCACCAGCAGAGATATGTTGAGGACTAACCCCTACGAGCAGTACTTC. Amino acid sequence: CATSRDMLRTNPYEQYF.

This clone appeared many times. This sequence joins TRBV20-1 and TRBJ1-3; D is ambiguous. The CDR3 extends over 12 amino acids. V gave up 2 bases and J gave up 2 bases, with 4 bases separating them. CDR1 and CDR2 (germline): DFQATT, SNEGSKA (reference sequence). The CDR3 nucleotides read TGCAGTGCTAGACACCCTGGAAACACCATATATTTT. Translating it yields CSARHPGNTIYF.

This clone showed up many times. A much bigger clone sits one base away, suggesting this may be a read error. The same CDR3 is also encoded by other DNA sequences in this sample. V and J are TRBV4-3 and TRBJ1-4; 7 bases match TRBD1. The CDR3 has 17 amino acids. The germline CDR1 and CDR2 sequences are LGHNA and YSLEER. CDR3 nucleotide sequence: TGCGCCAGCAGCCAAGATGGTCGCTGGGACAGAAATGAAAAATTGTTTTTT. Protein product: CASSQDGRWDRNEKLFF.

This clone was seen only a few times. The J gene is TRBJ1-3, the V gene TRBV28; a weak D match, TRBD1 (6 bases). This CDR3 is built from 16 residues. Trimming stripped 2 bases from V and 3 bases from J, with 14 bases between. Germline V gene lookup returns CDR1 MDHEN and CDR2 SYDVKM. This chain's CDR3 is CASSLPTGKFGNTIYF. CDR3 nucleotides: TGTGCCAGCAGTTTACCGACAGGTAAGTTTGGAAACACCATATATTTT.

The chain combines TRBV5-1 with TRBJ1-1, with D maybe TRBD1 (6 bases). The V gene lost 3 bases and the J gene lost 3 bases, with 15 bases spanning the gap. Germline loops: CDR1 SGHRS, CDR2 YFSETQ. The CDR3 totals 15 residues. The CDR3 loop reads CASSSGTCEDTEAFF. CDR3 DNA: TGCGCCAGCAGCTCGGGGACATGCGAAGACACTGAAGCTTTCTTT.

In the case of this clone: This may be a read error, as it is one base from a much larger clone. The chain uses TRBV20-1 and TRBJ2-3; the D is unclear. The CDR3 length is 11 residues. V dropped 8 bases and J dropped 6 bases, with 12 bases sitting between them. Germline CDR1 and CDR2: DFQATT and SNEGSKA (reference sequence). CDR3 in DNA: TGCAGTTGTAGGTTTGAGGATACGCAGTATTTT. This gives the protein CSCRFEDTQYF.

The rearrangement links TRBV5-6 to TRBJ1-1, with 8 bases that match TRBD1. Germline loops: CDR1 SGHDT, CDR2 YYEEEE. V dropped 3 bases and J dropped 1; count of bases not matched to a gene: 11. The CDR3 runs 17 residues. The CDR3 sequence is CASSWGGQGAGNTEAFF. In DNA, the CDR3 is TGTGCCAGCAGCTGGGGAGGGCAGGGGGCAGGGAACACTGAAGCTTTCTTT.

This clone was seen repeatedly, ten times or more. The rearrangement joins TRBV4-3 to TRBJ2-1; 7 nucleotides agree with TRBD1. This CDR3 is built from 14 residues. In germline, CDR1 is LGHNA, CDR2 YSLEER. The V gene end was trimmed by 5 bases and the J gene end by 4 bases; junction bases not matched to a gene: 5. The CDR3 DNA follows: TGCGCCAGCAGCGTCGGCAGGGGGTACAATGAGCAGTTCTTC. Its protein product is CASSVGRGYNEQFF.

CDR3 nucleotide sequence: TGTGCCAGCAGCCAAGCACGAAACTATGGCTACACCTTC. Protein: CASSQARNYGYTF. The genes are TRBV3-1 and TRBJ1-2; D not resolved. Germline-derived CDR1 and CDR2 are LGHDT and YNNKEL (reference sequence). The CDR3 totals 13 residues. V was shortened by 1 base and J by 2 bases, with 5 bases between the two germline ends.

The rearrangement joins TRBV5-1 to TRBJ2-7; TRBD2 aligns across 9 bases. CDR1 is SGHRS and CDR2 is YFSETQ in the germline V gene. V dropped 1 base and J dropped 2; count of bases not matched to a gene: 1. This CDR3 contains 14 residues. The CDR3 DNA follows: TGCGCCAGCAGCTTGAGCGGGAGGACCTACGAGCAGTACTTC. Protein product: CASSLSGRTYEQYF.

V gene TRBV18 combines with J gene TRBJ1-2; D is unresolved. Germline V gene sequence: CDR1 KGHSH, CDR2 LQKENI. Between the trimmed V and J ends, which lost 4 bases and 7 bases, there was a span of 7 bases. The CDR3 sequence is 11 residues long. The CDR3 protein is CASSHKIGYTF. The CDR3 nucleotides read TGTGCCAGCTCACATAAGATTGGCTACACCTTC.

The chain carries TRBV20-1 and TRBJ2-5, with 11 bases identical to TRBD2. The CDR3 sequence is 17 residues long. V shed 1 base, J shed 0 bases, and the junction held 7 bases outside the gene matches. Germline loops: CDR1 DFQATT, CDR2 SNEGSKA (reference sequence). The CDR3 nucleotides read TGCAGTGCTAGAGCCATTGGACTAGCGGGTAACCAAGAGACCCAGTACTTC. Residues: CSARAIGLAGNQETQYF.

This clone appeared many times. Other DNA sequences in this specimen translate into the identical CDR3. The chain has TRBV5-1 and TRBJ2-5; D unclear. This CDR3 spans 13 amino acids. Germline V gives CDR1 SGHRS, CDR2 YFSETQ. Trimming took 3 bases from V and 3 from J, leaving 9 bases between them. The CDR3: CASSWTSEETQYF. The CDR3 DNA follows: TGCGCCAGCAGCTGGACCAGTGAAGAGACCCAGTACTTC.

The gene calls are TRBV20-1 and TRBJ1-5, with 8 bases matching TRBD1. The J segment lost 5 bases and the V segment lost 6 bases, leaving 6 bases of the junction unmatched. CDR3 length: 13 residues. Germline CDR1 is DFQATT and CDR2 is SNEGSKA (reference sequence). CDR3 coding DNA: TGCAGTGCCGAAGGACAGGGCCATCAGCCCCAGCATTTT. Encoded protein: CSAEGQGHQPQHF.